The next 10 T cell receptor beta chains were all read from a single sample in a study of a mutant IDH1 vaccine in newly diagnosed glioma. Time point: week 11, during vaccination. Mutant IDH1 20-mer peptide, at 300 ug, made up each vaccine dose, with topical imiquimod. This table comes from immunoSEQ multiplex PCR, and its TCRdb copy is limited to in-frame clones, with some not included. The sample lists about 130,000 clones, roughly 78% occurring once. Their antigen targets remain unknown. The source was PBMCs, collected from a glioma patient whose treatment included an IDH1 peptide vaccine. These receptors originate from a man between 40 and 49 years old with glioma.

This clone was observed a single time. One end of the junction varies from germline; a read error may be responsible. This chain links TRBV2 with TRBJ2-7; D perhaps matches TRBD2 (7 bases). This CDR3 is 17 amino acids long. Germline CDR1 SNHLY, CDR2 FYNNEI. DNA for the CDR3: TGTGCCAGCAGTGAATCGGGGGGCTTATCCCGTTTCAACGAGCGGTACTTC. As protein: CASSESGGLSRFNERYF.

The count of this clone is one. V is TRBV29-1 and J is TRBJ2-1, with a tentative D call TRBD2 (5 bases). The CDR3 is 13 amino acids. Germline V gives CDR1 SQVTM, CDR2 ANQGSEA. The V gene lost 5 bases and the J gene lost 3 bases, with 11 bases spanning the gap. The DNA of the CDR3 is TGCAGCGTTAGGACTGGATTCTACAATGAGCAGTTCTTC. Amino acids: CSVRTGFYNEQFF.

V gene TRBV29-1 combines with J gene TRBJ1-2; 9 positions agree with TRBD1. This CDR3 is 13 amino acids long. Trimming at V came to 6 bases and at J to 6 bases, leaving 8 bases not matched to a gene. CDR1 and CDR2 from the germline V gene are SQVTM and ANQGSEA. CDR3 nucleotide sequence: TGCAGCGTGGGGGACAGGGTCCTAGATGGCTACACCTTC. Amino acid sequence: CSVGDRVLDGYTF.

Written as DNA, the CDR3 is TGTGCCAGCAGCGGAAGCGGGAGAAAGAATGAGCAGTTCTTC. Translating it yields CASSGSGRKNEQFF. The chain combines TRBV9 with TRBJ2-1; TRBD2 matches 8 bases. The V segment lost 3 bases and the J segment 7 bases; nucleotides outside the gene matches: 6. The CDR3 consists of 14 residues. The germline CDR1 and CDR2 sequences are SGDLS and YYNGEE. Full variable domain (rest looked up from reference TRBV9 and TRBJ2-1): DSGVTQTPKHLITATGQRVTLRCSPRSGDLSVYWYQQSLDQGLQFLIQYYNGEERAKGNILERFSAQQFPDLHSELNLSSLELGDSALYFCASSGSGRKNEQFFGPGTRLTVL.

The chain uses TRBV6-6 and TRBJ2-7; D possibly matches TRBD1 or TRBD2 (6 bases each). Trimming took 2 bases from V and 1 from J, leaving 15 bases between them. This CDR3 contains 16 residues. Germline CDR1 is MNHNY and CDR2 is SVGAGI (reference sequence). The CDR3 spells CASSYVGGTRSYEQYF. As DNA, the CDR3 is TGTGCCAGCAGTTACGTTGGAGGGACAAGGTCCTACGAGCAGTACTTC.

This clone was observed once. This sequence joins TRBV6-1 and TRBJ2-4; D unresolved. Trimming stripped 8 bases from V and 6 bases from J, with 11 bases between. The length of the CDR3 is 12 residues. Germline V gene lookup returns CDR1 MNHNS and CDR2 SASEGT. The CDR3 is CASGPLRNIQYF. CDR3 sequence (DNA): TGTGCCAGCGGGCCACTGAGAAACATTCAGTACTTC.

V gene TRBV6-1 combines with J gene TRBJ1-1; D is undetermined. CDR1 is MNHNS, CDR2 SASEGT, per germline. V was clipped by 6 bases and J by 1 base, with 9 bases between them. This CDR3 is 13 amino acids long. CDR3: CASRSQENTEAFF. CDR3 DNA: TGTGCCAGCAGGTCTCAGGAGAACACTGAAGCTTTCTTT.

The chain combines TRBV12-5 with TRBJ2-2, with 8 positions matching TRBD2. Germline trimming cut 7 bases from V and 7 bases from J; bases unmatched to any gene: 8. Germline assignment: CDR1 LGHNT and CDR2 FRNRAP. CDR3 size: 14 residues. For the CDR3, the DNA is TGTGCTAGTGCCCCGGGACTAGTAGTCGGGGAGCTGTTTTTT. Residues: CASAPGLVVGELFF.

V is TRBV30 and J is TRBJ2-1; 8 positions agree with TRBD2. Germline trimming cut 0 bases from V and 4 bases from J; bases unmatched to any gene: 11. Germline V gives CDR1 GTSNPN, CDR2 SVGIG (reference sequence). The CDR3 totals 17 residues. CDR3 region: CAWSVIAGGVMYNEQFF. DNA of the CDR3: TGTGCCTGGAGTGTAATCGCGGGGGGCGTAATGTACAATGAGCAGTTCTTC.

The chain joins TRBV7-9 to TRBJ2-5, with a tentative D call TRBD2 (7 bases). The CDR3 sequence is 14 residues long. Germline CDR1 reads SEHNR; CDR2 reads FQNEAQ (reference sequence). The V end lost 0 bases, the J end lost 4 bases, and 9 bases lay between the germline ends. For the CDR3, the DNA is TGTGCCAGCAGCTTAGCGAGGGGGGGAGAGACCCAGTACTTC. It encodes CASSLARGGETQYF.